Presented here are 3 T cell receptor beta chains from one specimen sequenced in a study of T cell clones after liver transplantation. This table comes from immunoSEQ multiplex PCR, and its TCRdb copy is limited to in-frame clones, with some not included. The sample lists more than 95,000 clones; roughly 80% were seen once. The material sequenced was CD4+ T cells from blood, taken before liver transplant. All receptors come from a human donor who received a liver transplant.

This sequence joins TRBV7-2 and TRBJ2-3; the D is unclear. Germline loops: CDR1 SGHTA, CDR2 FQGNSA. V was pared by 1 base and J by 2 bases, with 7 bases between. The CDR3 length is 14 residues. CDR3 sequence (DNA): TGTGCCAGCAGCTTAGTAGACGCCACAGATACGCAGTATTTT. Its translation is CASSLVDATDTQYF.

This clone was seen once. This rearrangement joins TRBV5-1 to TRBJ2-2, with TRBD1 matching 9 bases. CDR1 and CDR2 from the germline V gene are SGHRS and YFSETQ. The CDR3 covers 16 residues. Trimming at V came to 0 bases and at J to 2 bases, leaving 2 bases not matched to a gene. CDR3 protein: CASSLGQGGNTGELFF. DNA of the CDR3: TGCGCCAGCAGCTTGGGACAGGGGGGTAACACCGGGGAGCTGTTTTTT.

This clone occurred once. This rearrangement joins TRBV5-7 to TRBJ2-7; no reliable D call. TRBV5-7 is annotated as an ORF whose role is uncertain. Deletions cut 0 bases from V and 3 bases from J, with 10 bases between. The CDR3 has 14 amino acids. CDR3 in amino acids: CASSLARARYEQYF. The CDR3 DNA follows: TGTGCCAGCAGCTTGGCTCGGGCCCGCTACGAGCAGTACTTC.